Detailed here is one T cell receptor (beta chain). These data originate in a study of blood T cell repertoires in COVID-19. Whole-study context: Italy, Spain and the United States were the sources of the convalescent and acute COVID-19 samples.

With V trimmed by 2 bases and J by 2 bases, 4 bases remained unmatched. The CDR3 sequence is 16 residues long. The germline CDR1 and CDR2 sequences are LGHNA and YNFKEQ. Libraries were prepared by immunoSEQ multiplex PCR; TCRdb keeps only in-frame clonotypes and omits some of them. In the table there are around 300,000 clones, roughly 89% of which are singletons. The sample was PBMCs or T cells enriched from blood (not recorded which). This TCR derives from a woman aged 55 to 70 who had recovered from COVID-19. J is TRBJ1-5 and V is TRBV4-2; 9 positions agree with TRBD1. The CDR3 coding sequence is TGTGCCAGCAGCCAAACTACAGGGGGCGGCAATCAGCCCCAGCATTTT. It specifies CASSQTTGGGNQPQHF.